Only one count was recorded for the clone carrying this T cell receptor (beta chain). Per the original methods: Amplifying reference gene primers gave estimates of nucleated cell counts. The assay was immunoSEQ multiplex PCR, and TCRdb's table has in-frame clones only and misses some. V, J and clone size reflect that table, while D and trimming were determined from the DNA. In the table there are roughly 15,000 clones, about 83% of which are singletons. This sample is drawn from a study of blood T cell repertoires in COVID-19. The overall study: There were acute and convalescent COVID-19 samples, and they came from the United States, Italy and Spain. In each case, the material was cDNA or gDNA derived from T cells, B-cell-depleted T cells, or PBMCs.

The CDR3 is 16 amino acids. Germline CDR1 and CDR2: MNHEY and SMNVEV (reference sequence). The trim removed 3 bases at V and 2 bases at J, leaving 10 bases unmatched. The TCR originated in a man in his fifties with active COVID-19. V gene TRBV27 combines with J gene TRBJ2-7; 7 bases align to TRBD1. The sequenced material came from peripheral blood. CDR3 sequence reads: CASSFSAGGLTYEQYF. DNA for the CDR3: TGTGCCAGCAGTTTTTCAGCAGGGGGTCTGACCTACGAGCAGTACTTC.